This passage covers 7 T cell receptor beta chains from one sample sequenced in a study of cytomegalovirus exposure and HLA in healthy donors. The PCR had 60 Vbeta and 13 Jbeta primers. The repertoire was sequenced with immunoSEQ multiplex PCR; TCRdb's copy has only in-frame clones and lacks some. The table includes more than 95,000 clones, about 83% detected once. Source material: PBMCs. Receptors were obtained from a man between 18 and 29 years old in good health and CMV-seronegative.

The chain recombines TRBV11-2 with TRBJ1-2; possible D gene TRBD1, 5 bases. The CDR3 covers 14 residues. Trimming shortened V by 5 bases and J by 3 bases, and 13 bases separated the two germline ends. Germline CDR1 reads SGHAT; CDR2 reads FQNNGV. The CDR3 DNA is TGTGCCAGCAGCCCCCAGGGAAAGGACTATGGCTACACCTTC. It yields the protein CASSPQGKDYGYTF.

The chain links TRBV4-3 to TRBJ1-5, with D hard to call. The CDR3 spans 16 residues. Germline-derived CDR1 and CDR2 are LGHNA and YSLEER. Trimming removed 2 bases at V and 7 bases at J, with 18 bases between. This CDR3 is CASSQSISGVGQPQHF. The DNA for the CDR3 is TGCGCCAGCAGCCAATCAATTTCCGGGGTGGGGCAGCCCCAGCATTTT.

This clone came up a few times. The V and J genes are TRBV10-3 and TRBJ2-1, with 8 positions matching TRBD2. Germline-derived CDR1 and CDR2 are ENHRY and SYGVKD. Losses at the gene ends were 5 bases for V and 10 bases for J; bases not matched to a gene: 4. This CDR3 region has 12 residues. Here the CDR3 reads CAISHQREEQFF. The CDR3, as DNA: TGTGCCATCAGTCATCAGCGGGAGGAGCAGTTCTTC.

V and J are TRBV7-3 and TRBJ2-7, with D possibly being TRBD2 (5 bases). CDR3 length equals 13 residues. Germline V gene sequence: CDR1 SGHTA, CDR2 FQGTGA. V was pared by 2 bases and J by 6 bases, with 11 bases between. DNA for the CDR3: TGTGCCAGCAGCTTAGACTATCGGACCGAGCAGTACTTC. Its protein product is CASSLDYRTEQYF.

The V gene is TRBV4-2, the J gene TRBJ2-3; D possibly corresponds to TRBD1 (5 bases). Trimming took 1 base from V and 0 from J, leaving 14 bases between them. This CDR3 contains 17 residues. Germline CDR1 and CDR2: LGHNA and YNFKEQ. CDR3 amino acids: CASSQALRQSSTDTQYF. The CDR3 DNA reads TGTGCCAGCAGCCAAGCCCTCAGACAGTCTAGCACAGATACGCAGTATTTT.

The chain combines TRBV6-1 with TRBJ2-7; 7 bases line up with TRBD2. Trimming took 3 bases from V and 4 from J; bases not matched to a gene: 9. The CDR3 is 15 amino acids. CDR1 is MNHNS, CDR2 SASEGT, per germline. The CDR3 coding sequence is TGTGCCAGCAGTGATTCGCGGGGGAGTAAGTACGAGCAGTACTTC. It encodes CASSDSRGSKYEQYF.

CDR3 sequence (DNA): TGTGCCAGCAGCGTACTCCCCGAGACTAGCGGGAGTGGAGAGACCCAGTACTTC. The encoded protein is CASSVLPETSGSGETQYF. V usage is TRBV9 and J usage is TRBJ2-5; 12 nucleotides line up with TRBD2. The germline V gene encodes CDR1 SGDLS and CDR2 YYNGEE. V dropped 1 base and J dropped 4; count of bases not matched to a gene: 11. The CDR3 totals 18 residues.